This T cell receptor (beta chain) was captured in a study of breast tumors, draining lymph nodes, adjacent tissues. Study-wide findings and caveats: Data fit most tumor T cells coming from lymph node, expanding in tumor. Tumors had less TCR diversity than lymph nodes, more than nontumor tissue. That most tumor T cells come from lymph nodes remained unproven.

This clonotype was seen repeatedly, ten times or more. Antigen unknown. This CDR3 fails to terminate in the conserved phenylalanine or tryptophan, so it likely reflects a read error. It is unclear where the CDR3 begins or ends on the DNA, so no DNA is shown, and the CDR3 is as TCRdb lists it. TCRdb itself ran the multiplex PCR reads through MiXCR, one entry per CDR3 protein. Of approximately 100,000 distinct CDR3 sequences listed, around 30% are singletons. Axillary draining lymph nodes of breast cancer patients supplied the node samples. The source material was axillary lymph node tissue. This sequence originates from a female donor with breast cancer. Some clones in this sample may be carry-over from other donors' samples.

The CDR3 loop reads CASSEPGQVIAEL. The chain uses TRBV6-1 and TRBJ2-7; the D call TRBD1 from the table was never checked on the DNA. Germline loops: CDR1 MNHNS, CDR2 SASEGT. Ends included, the CDR3 has 13 residues.